This T cell receptor (beta chain) was sequenced in a study of blood T cell repertoires in COVID-19. Clinical histories supplied by participants themselves formed the basis of cohort assignment. Per the study methods: Reference gene primer amplification gave nucleated cell count estimates. Generated by immunoSEQ multiplex PCR, the TCRdb table keeps only in-frame clones and is missing some. That table is the source of V, J and clone size, and D and trimming were worked out from the DNA. The data contain some 270,000 clones, about 90% of them singletons. With 5 bases clipped from V and 10 bases from J, the junction kept 9 bases outside the gene matches. CDR1 SNHLY and CDR2 FYNNEI come from the germline V gene. This CDR3 comprises 13 residues.

The sample taken for sequencing was PBMCs or T cells enriched from blood (not recorded which). The source is a woman aged 40 to 50 who had been exposed to COVID-19. J is TRBJ1-1 and V is TRBV2, with 8 bases matching TRBD1. This CDR3 is CASSTGQGIVAFF. The DNA for the CDR3 is TGTGCCAGCAGTACCGGACAGGGAATCGTAGCTTTCTTT.